Listed below are T cell receptor beta chains from one sample, sequenced in a study of OX40 agonist ivuxolimab in advanced cancers. Measured with immunoSEQ multiplex PCR; TCRdb has only the in-frame clones, and not every one. There are about 76,000 clones in the sample; around nine tenths occur only once, and under 3% lies in the top ten. This material consisted of CD4+ or CD8+ T cells sorted from blood, taken in a trial of the OX40 agonist ivuxolimab. Every receptor here comes from an adult with an advanced solid tumor such as melanoma, head and neck, liver or kidney cancer. Each CDR3 is given without its conserved first and last residue. Each record gives: J gene, V gene, CDR3 protein.

TRBJ1-2,TRBV6-1,ASSERDRGFYGYT
TRBJ1-5,TRBV19,ASSMPTGGLYSNQPQH
TRBJ1-4,TRBV13,ASSTKTGGEEKLF
TRBJ1-5,TRBV20-1,SAAGVQPQH
TRBJ2-5,TRBV25-1,ASRVTTGAQETQY
TRBJ1-6,TRBV6-7,ASRTGQSTYNSPLH
TRBJ1-1,TRBV5-1,ASSPAGDMNTEAF
TRBJ2-5,TRBV10-3,AIRTTGEETQY
TRBJ2-5,TRBV5-6,ASTPGGGETQY
TRBJ1-1,TRBV14,ASSQDQFREAF
TRBJ1-3,TRBV30,AWSVLPDAGNTIY
TRBJ2-2,TRBV5-1,ASSLGGATNTGELF
TRBJ1-6,TRBV5-1,ASSLVQENSPLH
TRBJ1-2,TRBV11-2,ASSLATNYGYT
TRBJ1-6,TRBV13,ASNSQGTAGSPLH
TRBJ1-1,TRBV19,ASSTATNTEAF
TRBJ2-3,TRBV6-5,ASNQGRDTDTQY
TRBJ2-3,TRBV6-5,ASNVAGGPEDTQY
TRBJ1-3,TRBV7-2,ASSLGPSSGNTIY
TRBJ1-2,TRBV4-1,ASSQVWENNYGYT
TRBJ1-1,TRBV7-2,ASTLRRAAEAF
TRBJ1-1,TRBV7-2,ASSSGQARFEAF
TRBJ1-2,TRBV10-3,AISGAPGREDYGYT
TRBJ1-2,TRBV15,ATSRGRPRENYGYT
TRBJ1-6,TRBV18,ASSPQTGLGSPLH
TRBJ1-3,TRBV5-1,ASSPGRLPVNSGNTIY
TRBJ2-7,TRBV19,ASSPDMPGGYEQY
TRBJ1-6,TRBV6-5,ASSPRWGYSPLH
TRBJ1-5,TRBV6-1,ASSAQQGSNQPQH
TRBJ2-2,TRBV19,ASSRQWNTGELF